A selection of T cell receptor beta chains follows, all from one sample in a study of CD4 T cells in relation to SARS-CoV-2 and coronaviruses. Libraries were prepared by immunoSEQ multiplex PCR; TCRdb keeps only in-frame clonotypes and omits some of them. The table includes 30,000 or so clones, about three quarters detected once. Their antigen targets remain unknown. The specimen was CD4+ T cells from PBMCs, cultured in vitro. These receptors were taken from a human donor in good health. Each CDR3 is given with its conserved first and last residue. Each record gives: D gene, J gene, V gene, clone size, CDR3 protein, CDR3 DNA. The D gene is left open where the match is weak. Some rows mark clone size as missing; the rest say once, few, many or name a class of expanded clone.

-,TRBJ2-3,TRBV7-2,few,CASSLDVQTHTQYF,TGTGCCAGCAGCTTAGATGTTCAAACTCATACGCAGTATTTT
-,TRBJ1-3,TRBV30,-,CAWSPSGTAFSGNTIYF,TGTGCCTGGAGTCCGTCCGGGACGGCATTCTCTGGAAACACCATATATTTT
-,TRBJ2-7,TRBV5-4,-,CASSLASRGRGEQYF,TGTGCCAGCAGCTTGGCCAGTAGGGGGAGAGGCGAGCAGTACTTC
-,TRBJ2-2,TRBV6-5,-,CAGGAGITGELFF,TGTGCCGGGGGGGCAGGTATAACCGGGGAGCTGTTTTTT
TRBD1,TRBJ1-4,TRBV5-1,-,CASSWSGTGGEKLFF,TGCGCCAGCAGCTGGTCCGGGACAGGGGGAGAAAAACTGTTTTTT
TRBD2,TRBJ2-5,TRBV6-1,-,CASSEAGLAGGRETQYF,TGTGCCAGCAGTGAAGCTGGGCTAGCGGGAGGAAGGGAGACCCAGTACTTC
-,TRBJ1-2,TRBV10-1,few,CASSERPNYGYTF,TGCGCCAGCAGTGAACGGCCGAACTATGGCTACACCTTC
-,TRBJ1-2,TRBV4-3,-,CASSQDNRADYGYTF,TGCGCCAGCAGCCAAGATAACAGGGCCGACTATGGCTACACCTTC
-,TRBJ1-1,TRBV3-1/TRBV3-2,-,CASSQGGQGWAFF,TGTGCCAGCAGCCAAGGGGGTCAGGGGTGGGCTTTCTTT
TRBD2,TRBJ2-2,TRBV2,few,CASIVASGVGELFF,TGTGCCAGCATAGTGGCTAGCGGGGTTGGGGAGCTGTTTTTT
-,TRBJ2-3,TRBV18,-,CASSARGGTDTQYF,TGTGCCAGCTCAGCTCGAGGGGGGACAGATACGCAGTATTTT
-,TRBJ2-1,TRBV2,-,CASSRGGGNEQFF,TGTGCCAGCAGTAGGGGCGGCGGCAATGAGCAGTTCTTC
TRBD1,TRBJ2-1,TRBV11-3,-,CASSPGTGSHNEQFF,TGTGCCAGCAGCCCCGGGACAGGGTCCCACAATGAGCAGTTCTTC
-,TRBJ1-5,TRBV9,-,CASSEGGGNQPQHF,TGTGCCAGCAGCGAGGGGGGGGGCAATCAGCCCCAGCATTTT
TRBD1,TRBJ2-7,TRBV7-2,-,CASSLPGQGPKQYF,TGTGCCAGCAGCTTACCGGGACAGGGGCCGAAGCAGTACTTC